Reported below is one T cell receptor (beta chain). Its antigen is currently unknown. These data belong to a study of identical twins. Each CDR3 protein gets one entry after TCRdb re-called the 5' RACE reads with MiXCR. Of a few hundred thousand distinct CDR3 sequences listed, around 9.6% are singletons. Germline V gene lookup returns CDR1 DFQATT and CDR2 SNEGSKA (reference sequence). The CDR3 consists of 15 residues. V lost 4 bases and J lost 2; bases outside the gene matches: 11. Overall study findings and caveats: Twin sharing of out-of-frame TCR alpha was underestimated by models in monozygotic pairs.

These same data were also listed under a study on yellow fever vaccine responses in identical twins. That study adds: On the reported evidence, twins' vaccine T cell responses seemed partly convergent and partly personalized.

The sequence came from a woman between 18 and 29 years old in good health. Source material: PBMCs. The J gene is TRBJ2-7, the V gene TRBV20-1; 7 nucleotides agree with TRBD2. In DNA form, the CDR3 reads TGCAGTGCTATCACGGTGGGGGGGGTTCCCTACGAGCAGTACTTC. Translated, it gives CSAITVGGVPYEQYF.